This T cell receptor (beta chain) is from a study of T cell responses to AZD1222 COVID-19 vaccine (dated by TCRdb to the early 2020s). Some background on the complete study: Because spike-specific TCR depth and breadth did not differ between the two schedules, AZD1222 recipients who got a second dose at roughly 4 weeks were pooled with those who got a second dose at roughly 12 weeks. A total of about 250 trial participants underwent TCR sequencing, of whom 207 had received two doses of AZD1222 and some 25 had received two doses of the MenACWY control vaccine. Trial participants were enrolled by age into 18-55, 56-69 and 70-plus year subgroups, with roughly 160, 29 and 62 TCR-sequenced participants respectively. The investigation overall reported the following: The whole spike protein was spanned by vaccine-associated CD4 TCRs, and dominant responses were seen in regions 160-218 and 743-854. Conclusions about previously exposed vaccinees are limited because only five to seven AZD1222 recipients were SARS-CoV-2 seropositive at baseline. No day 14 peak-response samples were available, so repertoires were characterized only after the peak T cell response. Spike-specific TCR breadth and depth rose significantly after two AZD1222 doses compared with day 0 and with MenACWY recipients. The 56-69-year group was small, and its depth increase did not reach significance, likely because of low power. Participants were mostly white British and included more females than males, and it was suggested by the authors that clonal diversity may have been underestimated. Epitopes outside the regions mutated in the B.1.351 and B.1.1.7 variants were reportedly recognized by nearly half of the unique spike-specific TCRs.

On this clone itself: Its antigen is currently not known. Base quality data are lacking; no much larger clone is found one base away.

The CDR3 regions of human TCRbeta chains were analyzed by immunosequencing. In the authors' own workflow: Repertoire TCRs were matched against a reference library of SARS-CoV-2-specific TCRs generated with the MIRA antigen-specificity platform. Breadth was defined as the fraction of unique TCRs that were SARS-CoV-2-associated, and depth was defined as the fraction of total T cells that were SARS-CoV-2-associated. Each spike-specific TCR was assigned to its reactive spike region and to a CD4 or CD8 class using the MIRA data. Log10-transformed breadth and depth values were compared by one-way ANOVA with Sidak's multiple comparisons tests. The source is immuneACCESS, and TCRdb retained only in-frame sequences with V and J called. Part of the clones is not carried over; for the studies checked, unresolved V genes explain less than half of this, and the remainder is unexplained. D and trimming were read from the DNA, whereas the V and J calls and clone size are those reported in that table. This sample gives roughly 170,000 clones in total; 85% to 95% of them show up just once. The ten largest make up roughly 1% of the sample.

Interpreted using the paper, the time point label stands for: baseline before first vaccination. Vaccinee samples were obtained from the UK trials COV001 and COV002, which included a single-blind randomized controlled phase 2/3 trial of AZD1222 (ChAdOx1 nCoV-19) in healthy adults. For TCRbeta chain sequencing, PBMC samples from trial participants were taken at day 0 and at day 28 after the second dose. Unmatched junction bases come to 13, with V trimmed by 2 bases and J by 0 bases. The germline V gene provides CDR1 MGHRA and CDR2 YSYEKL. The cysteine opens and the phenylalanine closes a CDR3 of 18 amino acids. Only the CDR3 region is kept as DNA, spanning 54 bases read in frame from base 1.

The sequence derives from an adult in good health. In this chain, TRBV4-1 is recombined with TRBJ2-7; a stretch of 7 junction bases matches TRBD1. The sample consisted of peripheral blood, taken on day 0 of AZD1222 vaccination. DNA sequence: TGCGCCAGCAGCCAAAGAGGGGGCACCGGTGGTCTCTCCTACGAGCAGTACTTC. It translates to CASSQRGGTGGLSYEQYF.